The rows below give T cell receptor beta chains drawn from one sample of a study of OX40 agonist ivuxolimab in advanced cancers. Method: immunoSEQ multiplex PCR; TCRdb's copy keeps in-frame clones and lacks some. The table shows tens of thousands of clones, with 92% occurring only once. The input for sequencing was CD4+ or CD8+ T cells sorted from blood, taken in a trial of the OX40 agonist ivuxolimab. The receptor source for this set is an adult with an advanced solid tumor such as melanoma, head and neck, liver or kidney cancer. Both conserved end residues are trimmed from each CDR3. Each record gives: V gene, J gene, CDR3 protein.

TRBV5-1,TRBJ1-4,ASSVRTGTATNEKLF
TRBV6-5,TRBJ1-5,ASSELTGQPQH
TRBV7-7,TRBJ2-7,ASSLDQGDEQY
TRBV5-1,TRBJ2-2,ASIPGQGANTGELF
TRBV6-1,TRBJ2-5,ASTPGGQQETQY
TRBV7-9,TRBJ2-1,ASSLVGLSYNEQF
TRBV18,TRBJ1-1,ASSPLPSGSKDTEAF
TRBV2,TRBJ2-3,ASSERDTQY
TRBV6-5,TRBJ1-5,ASSYSHRLNQPQH
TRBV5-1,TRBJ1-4,ASSFRTGQGEKLF
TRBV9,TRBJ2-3,ASNIYTDTQY
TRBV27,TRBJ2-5,ASSNIAGIQETQY
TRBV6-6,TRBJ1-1,ASSHGRGSEAF
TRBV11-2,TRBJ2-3,ASSLGRDTQY
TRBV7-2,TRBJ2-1,ASSFYNEQF
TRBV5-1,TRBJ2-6,ASSLAFSGANVLT
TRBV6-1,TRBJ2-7,ASSERGGIEQY
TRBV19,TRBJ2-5,ASSTGTGAGETQY
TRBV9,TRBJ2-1,ASSDRDYSYNEQF
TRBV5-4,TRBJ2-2,ASSSGVFRNTGELF
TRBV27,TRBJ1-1,ASSFRQGGEAF
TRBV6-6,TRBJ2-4,ASSQGKNIQY
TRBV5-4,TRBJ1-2,ASSPTGFDGYT
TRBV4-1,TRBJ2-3,ASSQVGLVADTQY
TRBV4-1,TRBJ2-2,ASRRETGGELF
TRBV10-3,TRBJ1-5,AISADNQPQH
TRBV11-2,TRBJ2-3,ATRGNTDTQY
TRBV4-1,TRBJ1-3,ASSQEFWGSGNTIY
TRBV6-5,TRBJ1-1,ASSYSTGVITEAF
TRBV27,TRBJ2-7,ASRNNGAQRGEQY
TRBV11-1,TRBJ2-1,ASSRSWHEQF
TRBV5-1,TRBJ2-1,ASSLEPRLAGNEQF
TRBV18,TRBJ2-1,ASSGRGGDPYNEQF
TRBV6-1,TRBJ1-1,ATQNEAEGNTEAF
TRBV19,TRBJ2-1,ASSRRSGWVDEQF
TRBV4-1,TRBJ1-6,ASSQGDRGGNSPLH
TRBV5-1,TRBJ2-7,ASSFETGASLGGYEQY
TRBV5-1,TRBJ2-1,ASSLNRLPGDEQF
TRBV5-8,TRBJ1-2,ASTLLVGGYGYT
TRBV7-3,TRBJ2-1,ASSLSPHDNEQF
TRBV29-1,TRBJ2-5,SVGGTAGGETQY
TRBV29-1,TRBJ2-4,SVEGRVGENIQY
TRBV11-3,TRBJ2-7,ASSRGTSGLSYEQY
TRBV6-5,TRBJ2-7,ARWDAYEQY
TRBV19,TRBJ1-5,ASSGGGSNSNQPQH
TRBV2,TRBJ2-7,ASSEVSGNLSEQY
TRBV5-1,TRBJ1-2,ASSGGQGAGYT
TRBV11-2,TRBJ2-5,ASSVDETQY
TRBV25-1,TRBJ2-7,ASSEWSGVY
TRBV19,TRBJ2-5,ASNLAVGRETQY
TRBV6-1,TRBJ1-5,ASSKDRGDTPQH
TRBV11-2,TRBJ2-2,ASSSRQGYTGELF
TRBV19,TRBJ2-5,ASSIGGGQSETQY
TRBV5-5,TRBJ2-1,ASSLGADDEQF